The 6 T cell receptor beta chains in this list originate from one sample, sequenced in a study of shared clonotypes between healthy human individuals. Assay: immunoSEQ multiplex PCR; the TCRdb copy retains only in-frame clones and omits some. Of over 2 million clones detected, approximately 94% appear once; the ten largest clones hold 1% to 1.3%. Only CD45RO-negative cells positively selected for CCR7 counted as naive CD8 cells, so terminally differentiated effector memory CD45RA+ cells were excluded. Sequencing was performed on naive CD8+ T cells sorted from blood. All receptors derive from a man aged 18 to 30 in good health.

The chain employs TRBV5-6 and TRBJ2-5; tentative D call: TRBD1 (5 bases). V was clipped by 2 bases and J by 1 base, with 9 bases between them. Germline values: CDR1 SGHDT, CDR2 YYEEEE. The CDR3 runs to 14 residues. The CDR3 spells CASSFITGQETQYF. DNA of the CDR3: TGTGCCAGCAGCTTCATCACAGGCCAAGAGACCCAGTACTTC.

J is TRBJ2-1 and V is TRBV2, with 8 bases matching TRBD2. CDR1 is SNHLY, CDR2 FYNNEI, per germline. The CDR3 extends over 16 amino acids. V shed 6 bases and J 7 bases; nucleotides not matched to a gene: 14. The CDR3 here is CASRALGAGGINEQFF. CDR3 bases: TGTGCCAGCAGGGCCCTGGGGGCGGGAGGCATTAATGAGCAGTTCTTC.

The chain uses TRBV6-5 and TRBJ1-5; 7 bases align to TRBD1. CDR1 is MNHEY and CDR2 is SVGAGI in the germline V gene. V gave up 8 bases and J gave up 2 bases; unmatched junction bases: 9. This CDR3 has 15 residues. The CDR3 region is CASGPTGTGNQPQHF. The CDR3, as DNA: TGTGCCAGCGGCCCGACCGGGACAGGCAATCAGCCCCAGCATTTT.

This chain connects TRBV30 to TRBJ2-1; D possibly matches TRBD1 or TRBD2 (5 bases each). V lost 2 bases and J 6 bases, leaving 11 bases between the germline ends. CDR1 and CDR2 from the germline V gene are GTSNPN and SVGIG (reference sequence). The CDR3 length is 13 residues. This CDR3 reads CAWSSGDGNEQFF. The CDR3 DNA follows: TGTGCCTGGAGTTCCGGGGACGGCAATGAGCAGTTCTTC.

About this clone itself: This same CDR3 is encoded by further DNA sequences in the sample. The chain carries TRBV6-5 and TRBJ2-7, with D perhaps TRBD1 or TRBD2 (6 bases each). CDR1 MNHEY and CDR2 SVGAGI come from the germline V gene. The CDR3 is 14 residues long. The V gene lost 2 bases and the J gene lost 5 bases, with 13 bases spanning the gap. In DNA form, the CDR3 reads TGTGCCAGCAGTTACGGGACGGGGGCGGACGAGCAGTACTTC. Protein sequence: CASSYGTGADEQYF.

The J gene is TRBJ1-1, the V gene TRBV6-1; possible D gene TRBD1, 5 bases. V was clipped by 2 bases and J by 1 base, with 17 bases between them. The CDR3 contains 17 residues. Germline lookup yields CDR1 MNHNS and CDR2 SASEGT. The CDR3 protein is CASSEFVVRGANTEAFF. CDR3 bases: TGTGCCAGCAGTGAATTCGTGGTCAGAGGGGCGAACACTGAAGCTTTCTTT.